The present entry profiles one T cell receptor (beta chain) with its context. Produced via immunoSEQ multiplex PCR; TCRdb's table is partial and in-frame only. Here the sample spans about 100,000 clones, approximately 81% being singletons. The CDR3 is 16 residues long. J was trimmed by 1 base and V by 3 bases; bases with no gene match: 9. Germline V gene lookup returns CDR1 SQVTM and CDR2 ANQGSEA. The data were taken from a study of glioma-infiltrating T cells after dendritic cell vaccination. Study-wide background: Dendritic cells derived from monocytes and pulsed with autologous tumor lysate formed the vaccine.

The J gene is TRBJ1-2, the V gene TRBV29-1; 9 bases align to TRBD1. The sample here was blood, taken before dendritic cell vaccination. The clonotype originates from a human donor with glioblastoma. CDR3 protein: CSVDKRSGQGNYGYTF. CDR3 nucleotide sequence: TGCAGCGTTGATAAACGCTCGGGACAGGGTAACTATGGCTACACCTTC.